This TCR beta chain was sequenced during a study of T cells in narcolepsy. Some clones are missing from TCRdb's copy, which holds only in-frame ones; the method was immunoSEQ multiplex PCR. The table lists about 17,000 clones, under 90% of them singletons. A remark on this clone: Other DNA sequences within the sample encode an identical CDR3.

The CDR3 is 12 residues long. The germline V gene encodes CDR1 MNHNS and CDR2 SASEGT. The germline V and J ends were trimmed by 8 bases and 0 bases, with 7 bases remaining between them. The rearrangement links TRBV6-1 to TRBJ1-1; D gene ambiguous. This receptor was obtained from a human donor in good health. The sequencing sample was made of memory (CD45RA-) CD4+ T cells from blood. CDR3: CASRDVNTEAFF. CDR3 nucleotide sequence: TGTGCCAGCCGAGACGTGAACACTGAAGCTTTCTTT.